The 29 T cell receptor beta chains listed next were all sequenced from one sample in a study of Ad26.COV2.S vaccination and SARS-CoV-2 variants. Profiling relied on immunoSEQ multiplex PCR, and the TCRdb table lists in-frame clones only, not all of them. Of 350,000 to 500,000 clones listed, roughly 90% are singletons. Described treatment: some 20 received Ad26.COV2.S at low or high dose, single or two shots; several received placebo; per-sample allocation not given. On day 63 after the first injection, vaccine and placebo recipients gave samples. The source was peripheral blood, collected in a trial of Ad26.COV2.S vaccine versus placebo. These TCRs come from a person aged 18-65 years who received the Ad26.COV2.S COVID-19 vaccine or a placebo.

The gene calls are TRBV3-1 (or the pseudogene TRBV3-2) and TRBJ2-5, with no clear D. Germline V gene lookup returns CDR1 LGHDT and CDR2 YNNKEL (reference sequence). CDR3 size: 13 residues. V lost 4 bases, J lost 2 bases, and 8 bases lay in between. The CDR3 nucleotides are TGTGCCAGCAGCCTGGTAGGGCAAGAGACCCAGTACTTC. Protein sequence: CASSLVGQETQYF.

The CDR3 here is CASTTDRGTETQYF. CDR3 in DNA: TGTGCCAGCACCACAGACAGGGGGACAGAGACCCAGTACTTC. This chain uses TRBV5-4 with TRBJ2-5; TRBD1 agrees at 9 bases. The CDR3 contains 14 residues. Trimming removed 6 bases from V and 4 bases from J; junction bases left unmatched: 7. The germline gives CDR1 SGHNT, CDR2 YYREEE (reference sequence).

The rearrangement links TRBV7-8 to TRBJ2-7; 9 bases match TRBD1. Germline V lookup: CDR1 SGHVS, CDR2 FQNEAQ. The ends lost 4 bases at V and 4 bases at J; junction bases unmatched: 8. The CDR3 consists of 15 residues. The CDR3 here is CASSYRWDRAYEQYF. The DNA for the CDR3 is TGTGCCAGCAGCTATAGGTGGGACAGGGCGTACGAGCAGTACTTC.

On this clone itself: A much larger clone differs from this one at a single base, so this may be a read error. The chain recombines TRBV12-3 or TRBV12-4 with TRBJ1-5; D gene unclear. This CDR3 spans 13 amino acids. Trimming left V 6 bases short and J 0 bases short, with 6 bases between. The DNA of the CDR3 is TGTGCCAGCAGCCCGAATAGCAATCAGCCCCAGCATTTT. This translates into CASSPNSNQPQHF.

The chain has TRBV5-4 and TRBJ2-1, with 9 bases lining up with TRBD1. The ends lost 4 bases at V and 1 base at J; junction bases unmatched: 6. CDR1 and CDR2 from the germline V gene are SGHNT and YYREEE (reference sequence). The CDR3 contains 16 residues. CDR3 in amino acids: CASSPDRGKSYNEQFF. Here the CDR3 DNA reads TGTGCCAGCAGCCCCGACAGGGGGAAATCCTACAATGAGCAGTTCTTC.

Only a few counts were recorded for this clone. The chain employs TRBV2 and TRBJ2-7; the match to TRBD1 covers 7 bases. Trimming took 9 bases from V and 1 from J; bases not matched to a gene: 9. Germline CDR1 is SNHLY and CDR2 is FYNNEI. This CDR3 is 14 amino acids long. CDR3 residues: CASNRDSFSYEQYF. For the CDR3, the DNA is TGTGCCAGTAACCGGGACAGCTTTTCCTACGAGCAGTACTTC.

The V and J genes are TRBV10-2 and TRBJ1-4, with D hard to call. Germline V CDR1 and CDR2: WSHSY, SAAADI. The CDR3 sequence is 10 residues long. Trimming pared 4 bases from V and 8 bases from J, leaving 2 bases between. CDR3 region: CASSGEKLFF. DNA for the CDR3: TGCGCCAGCAGTGGGGAAAAACTGTTTTTT.

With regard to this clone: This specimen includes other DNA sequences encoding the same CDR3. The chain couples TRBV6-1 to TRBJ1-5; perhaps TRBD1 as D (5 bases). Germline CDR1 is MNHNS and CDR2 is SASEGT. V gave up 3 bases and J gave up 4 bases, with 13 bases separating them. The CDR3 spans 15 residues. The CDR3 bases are TGTGCCAGCAGTGAGCGGCAGGGCAGGAATCAGCCCCAGCATTTT. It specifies CASSERQGRNQPQHF.

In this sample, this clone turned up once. CDR3 residues: CASSPGAGSQETQYF. In nucleotides, the CDR3 is TGTGCCAGCAGCCCCGGGGCAGGGTCCCAAGAGACCCAGTACTTC. The rearrangement joins TRBV11-3 to TRBJ2-5; D is possibly TRBD1 or TRBD2 (5 bases each). This CDR3 is 15 amino acids long. The V end was cut by 5 bases, the J end by 1 base, with 14 bases between. Germline lookup yields CDR1 SGHNT and CDR2 YENEEA.

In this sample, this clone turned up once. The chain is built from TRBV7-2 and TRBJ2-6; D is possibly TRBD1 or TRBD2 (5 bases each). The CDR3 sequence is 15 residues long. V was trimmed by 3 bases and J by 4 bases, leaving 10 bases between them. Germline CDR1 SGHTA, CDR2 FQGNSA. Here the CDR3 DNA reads TGTGCCAGCAGCTTTTTGGGGACCGGGGCCAACGTCCTGACTTTC. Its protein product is CASSFLGTGANVLTF. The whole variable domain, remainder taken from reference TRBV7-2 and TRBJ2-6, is GAGVSQSPSNKVTEKGKDVELRCDPISGHTALYWYRQSLGQGLEFLIYFQGNSAPDKSGLPSDRFSAERTGGSVSTLTIQRTQQEDSAVYLCASSFLGTGANVLTFGAGSRLTVL.

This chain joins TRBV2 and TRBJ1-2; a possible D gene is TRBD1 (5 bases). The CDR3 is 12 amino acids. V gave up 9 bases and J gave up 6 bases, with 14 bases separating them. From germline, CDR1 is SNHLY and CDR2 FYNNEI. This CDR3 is CARTGPMDGYTF. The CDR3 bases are TGTGCCAGAACAGGACCCATGGATGGCTACACCTTC.

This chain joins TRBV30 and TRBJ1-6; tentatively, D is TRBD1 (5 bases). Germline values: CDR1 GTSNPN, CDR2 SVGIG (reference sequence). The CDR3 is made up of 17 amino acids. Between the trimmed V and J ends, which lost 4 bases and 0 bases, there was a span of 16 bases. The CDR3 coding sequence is TGTGCCTGGACCCAATCGTGGGACGTCTCCTATAATTCACCCCTCCACTTT. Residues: CAWTQSWDVSYNSPLHF.

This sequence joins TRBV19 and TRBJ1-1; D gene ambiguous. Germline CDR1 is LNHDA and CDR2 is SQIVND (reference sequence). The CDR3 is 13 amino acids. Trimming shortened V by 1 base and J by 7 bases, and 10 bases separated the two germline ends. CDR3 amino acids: CASSIGSGNEAFF. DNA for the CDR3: TGTGCCAGTAGTATAGGATCCGGGAATGAAGCTTTCTTT.

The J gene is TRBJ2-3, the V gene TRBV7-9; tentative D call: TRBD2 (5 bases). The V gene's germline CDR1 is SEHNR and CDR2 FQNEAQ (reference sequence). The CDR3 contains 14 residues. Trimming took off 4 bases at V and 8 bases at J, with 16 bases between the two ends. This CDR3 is CASSSWPVRATQYF. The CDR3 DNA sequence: TGTGCCAGCAGCTCTTGGCCCGTGCGGGCTACGCAGTATTTT.

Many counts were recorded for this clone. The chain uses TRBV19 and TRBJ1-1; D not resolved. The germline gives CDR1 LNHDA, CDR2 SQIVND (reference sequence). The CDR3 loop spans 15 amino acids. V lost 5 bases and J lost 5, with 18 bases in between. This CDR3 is CASSVGLGYGTEAFF. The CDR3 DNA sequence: TGTGCCAGTAGTGTGGGTCTGGGGTATGGTACTGAAGCTTTCTTT.

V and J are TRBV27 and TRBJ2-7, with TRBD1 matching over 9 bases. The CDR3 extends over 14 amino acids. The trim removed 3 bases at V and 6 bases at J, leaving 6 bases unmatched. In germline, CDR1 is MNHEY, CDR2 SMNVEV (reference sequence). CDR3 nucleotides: TGTGCCAGCAGTTTTCACAGGGGACAGGGCGAGCAGTACTTC. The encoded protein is CASSFHRGQGEQYF.

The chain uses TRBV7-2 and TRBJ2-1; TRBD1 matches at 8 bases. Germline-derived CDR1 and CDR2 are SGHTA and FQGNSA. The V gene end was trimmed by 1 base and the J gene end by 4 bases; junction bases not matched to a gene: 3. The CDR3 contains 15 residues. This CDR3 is CASSLEGQAYNEQFF. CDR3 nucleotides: TGTGCCAGCAGCTTAGAGGGACAGGCGTACAATGAGCAGTTCTTC.

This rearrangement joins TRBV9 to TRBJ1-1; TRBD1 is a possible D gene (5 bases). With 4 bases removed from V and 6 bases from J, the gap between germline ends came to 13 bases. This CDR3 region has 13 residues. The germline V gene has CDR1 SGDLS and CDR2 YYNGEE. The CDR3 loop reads CASSPGVKAEAFF. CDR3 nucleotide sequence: TGTGCCAGCAGCCCGGGGGTTAAGGCTGAAGCTTTCTTT.

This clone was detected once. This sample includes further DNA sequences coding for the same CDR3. In DNA, the CDR3 is TGTGCCAGTAGTCTTAGACAGACCTACGAGCAGTACTTC. Translation gives CASSLRQTYEQYF. The gene calls are TRBV19 and TRBJ2-7; perhaps TRBD1 as D (5 bases). Germline lookup yields CDR1 LNHDA and CDR2 SQIVND (reference sequence). This CDR3 is built from 13 residues. Trimming removed 5 bases from V and 2 bases from J, with 10 bases in between.

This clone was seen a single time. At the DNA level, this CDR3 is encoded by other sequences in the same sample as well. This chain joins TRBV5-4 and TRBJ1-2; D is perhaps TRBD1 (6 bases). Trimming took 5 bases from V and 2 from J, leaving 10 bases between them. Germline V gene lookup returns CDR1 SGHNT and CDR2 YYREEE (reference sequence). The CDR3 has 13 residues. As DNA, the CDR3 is TGTGCCAGCAGTTTAGACAGGAACTATGGCTACACCTTC. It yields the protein CASSLDRNYGYTF.

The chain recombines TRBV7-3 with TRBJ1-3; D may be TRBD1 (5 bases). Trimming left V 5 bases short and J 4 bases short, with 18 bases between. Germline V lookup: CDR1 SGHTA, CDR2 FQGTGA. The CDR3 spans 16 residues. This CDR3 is CASSPRGSRAGNTIYF. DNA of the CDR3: TGTGCCAGCAGCCCCCGGGGTAGCAGGGCAGGAAACACCATATATTTT. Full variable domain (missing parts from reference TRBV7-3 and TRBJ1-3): GAGVSQTPSNKVTEKGKYVELRCDPISGHTALYWYRQSLGQGPEFLIYFQGTGAADDSGLPNDRFFAVRPEGSVSTLKIQRTERGDSAVYLCASSPRGSRAGNTIYFGEGSWLTVV.

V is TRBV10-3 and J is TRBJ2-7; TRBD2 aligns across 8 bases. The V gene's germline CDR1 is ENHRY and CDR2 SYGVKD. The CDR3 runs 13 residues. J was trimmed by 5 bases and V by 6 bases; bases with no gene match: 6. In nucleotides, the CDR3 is TGTGCCATCAGGCTAGCGGGTTCGAACGAGCAGTACTTC. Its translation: CAIRLAGSNEQYF.

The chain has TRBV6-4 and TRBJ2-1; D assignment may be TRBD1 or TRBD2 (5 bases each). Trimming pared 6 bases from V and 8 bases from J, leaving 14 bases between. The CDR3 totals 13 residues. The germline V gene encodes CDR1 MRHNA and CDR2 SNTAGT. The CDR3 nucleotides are TGTGCCAGCAGAACTGGGGGAGTTGATGAGCAGTTCTTC. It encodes CASRTGGVDEQFF.

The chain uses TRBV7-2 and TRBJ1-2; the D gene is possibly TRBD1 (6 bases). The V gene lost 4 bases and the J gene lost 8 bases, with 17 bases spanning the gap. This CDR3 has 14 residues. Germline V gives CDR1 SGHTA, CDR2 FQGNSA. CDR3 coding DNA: TGTGCCAGCAGCTACAAAGGAGGGGGTCGGGGCTACACCTTC. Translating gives CASSYKGGGRGYTF.

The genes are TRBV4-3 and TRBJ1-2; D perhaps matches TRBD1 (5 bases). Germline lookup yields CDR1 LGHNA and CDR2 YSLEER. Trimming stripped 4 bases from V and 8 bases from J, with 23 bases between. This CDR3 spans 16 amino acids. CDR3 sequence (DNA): TGCGCCAGCAGCCTACAGGTGGTGGACCCCTCTGAGGGCTACACCTTC. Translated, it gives CASSLQVVDPSEGYTF.

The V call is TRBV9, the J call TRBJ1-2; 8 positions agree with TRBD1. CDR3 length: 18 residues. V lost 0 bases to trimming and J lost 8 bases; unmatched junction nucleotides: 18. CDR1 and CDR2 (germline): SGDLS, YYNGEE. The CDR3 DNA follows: TGTGCCAGCAGCGTAGATTGGGGCCCCGGACAGGGCCAGTGGGGCTACACCTTC. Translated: CASSVDWGPGQGQWGYTF.

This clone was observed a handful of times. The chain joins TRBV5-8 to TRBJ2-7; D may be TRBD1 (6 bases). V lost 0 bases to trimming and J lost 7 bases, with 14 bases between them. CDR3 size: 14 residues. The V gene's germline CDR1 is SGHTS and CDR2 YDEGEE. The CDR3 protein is CASSLGQGTGEQYF. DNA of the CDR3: TGTGCCAGCAGCTTGGGGCAGGGGACGGGGGAGCAGTACTTC.

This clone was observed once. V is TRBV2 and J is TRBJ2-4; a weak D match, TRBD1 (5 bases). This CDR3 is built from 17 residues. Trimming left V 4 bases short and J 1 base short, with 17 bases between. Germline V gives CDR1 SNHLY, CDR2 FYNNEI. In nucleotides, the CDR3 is TGTGCCAGCAGTGTTCCCGACAGCCGTCTGGCCAAAAACATTCAGTACTTC. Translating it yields CASSVPDSRLAKNIQYF. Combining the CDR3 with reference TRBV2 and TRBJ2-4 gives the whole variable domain EPEVTQTPSHQVTQMGQEVILRCVPISNHLYFYWYRQILGQKVEFLVSFYNNEISEKSEIFDDQFSVERPDGSNFTLKIRSTKLEDSAMYFCASSVPDSRLAKNIQYFGAGTRLSVL.

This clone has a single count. CDR3 region: CAIRSDTGSDTQYF. CDR3 DNA: TGTGCCATCAGGTCCGACACAGGGTCAGATACGCAGTATTTT. The chain is built from TRBV10-3 and TRBJ2-3; D may be TRBD1 (6 bases). CDR1 ENHRY and CDR2 SYGVKD come from the germline V gene. Trimming removed 6 bases from V and 4 bases from J, with 14 bases in between. CDR3 length: 14 amino acids.